These 8 T cell receptor beta chains originate from one sample sequenced in a study of vaccination and CD4 T cells after COVID-19. The Oncomine TCR Beta short-read assay generated sequence data from the DNA of cultured CD4+ T cells. TCRdb called the PCR reads again in MiXCR, with one record for every CDR3 protein. The sample contains 13,000 or so distinct CDR3 sequences, approximately 52% of which appear only once. Treatment reported: approximately nine-day PBMC culture with coronavirus spike peptide pools or control peptides (ViraFEST assay). No antigens are known for them. Material: CD4+ T cells from blood, cultured in vitro. The origin of the receptors is a human donor who had recovered from COVID-19.

This clonotype was picked up a small number of times. The chain is built from TRBV7-2 and TRBJ2-3; D gene unclear. V was pared by 4 bases and J by 2 bases, with 1 base between. The CDR3 runs 11 residues. Germline lookup yields CDR1 SGHTA and CDR2 FQGNSA. The CDR3 DNA sequence: TGTGCCAGCAGCTACACAGATACGCAGTATTTT. This gives the protein CASSYTDTQYF.

The chain employs TRBV24-1 and TRBJ2-1; 7 bases are shared with TRBD2. The V segment lost 8 bases and the J segment 6 bases; nucleotides outside the gene matches: 15. The CDR3 runs 16 residues. Looked up from germline, CDR1 is KGHDR and CDR2 is SFDVKD. CDR3 loop: CATKSAGPGRGNEQFF. CDR3 coding DNA: TGTGCCACCAAATCAGCGGGACCCGGTCGAGGCAATGAGCAGTTCTTC.

V usage is TRBV6-1 and J usage is TRBJ2-2, with D possibly matching TRBD1 (6 bases). Germline loops: CDR1 MNHNS, CDR2 SASEGT. CDR3 length equals 14 residues. V was shortened by 9 bases and J by 2 bases, with 13 bases between the two germline ends. This CDR3 reads CASHRDINTGELFF. In DNA, the CDR3 is TGTGCCAGTCACCGGGACATAAACACCGGGGAGCTGTTTTTT.

The chain employs TRBV6-2 or TRBV6-3 and TRBJ2-5; 8 nucleotides line up with TRBD2. In germline, CDR1 is MNHEY, CDR2 SVGEGT. The CDR3 extends over 16 amino acids. V gave up 3 bases and J gave up 5 bases; unmatched junction bases: 11. The CDR3, as DNA: TGTGCCAGCAGTTATCGGCCGGGAGGGCCTGGGGAGACCCAGTACTTC. Translation gives CASSYRPGGPGETQYF.

The chain has TRBV20-1 and TRBJ1-2, with 8 bases lining up with TRBD1. The CDR3 has 18 amino acids. Germline trimming cut 3 bases from V and 3 bases from J; bases unmatched to any gene: 18. CDR1 and CDR2 (germline): DFQATT, SNEGSKA (reference sequence). CDR3 amino acids: CSARDPTLTGAPHYGYTF. The CDR3 DNA reads as TGCAGTGCTAGGGACCCGACACTGACAGGGGCCCCTCACTATGGCTACACCTTC.

This clonotype was detected once. This chain uses TRBV7-2 with TRBJ1-2; D remains unclear. Trimming took off 8 bases at V and 0 bases at J, with 10 bases between the two ends. The CDR3 is made up of 13 amino acids. The V gene's germline CDR1 is SGHTA and CDR2 FQGNSA. The CDR3 DNA follows: TGTGCCAGCTCGCCAGGCGCTAACTATGGCTACACCTTC. As protein: CASSPGANYGYTF. Full variable domain (outside the CDR3, taken from reference TRBV7-2 and TRBJ1-2): GAGVSQSPSNKVTEKGKDVELRCDPISGHTALYWYRQSLGQGLEFLIYFQGNSAPDKSGLPSDRFSAERTGGSVSTLTIQRTQQEDSAVYLCASSPGANYGYTFGSGTRLTVV.

This clonotype came up once. The chain employs TRBV12-3 or TRBV12-4 and TRBJ2-1, with D uncertain. Trimming shortened V by 7 bases and J by 0 bases, and 7 bases separated the two germline ends. The CDR3 loop spans 13 amino acids. The CDR3 bases are TGTGCCAGCACTCCCAGCTCCTACAATGAGCAGTTCTTC. Translation gives CASTPSSYNEQFF.

V is TRBV30 and J is TRBJ1-3; D remains unclear. Trimming took 1 base from V and 7 from J, leaving 17 bases between them. The CDR3 length is 15 residues. The germline CDR1 and CDR2 sequences are GTSNPN and SVGIG (reference sequence). In nucleotides, the CDR3 is TGTGCCTGGAGTGCAGACTGGACGGCGGGGAACACCATATATTTT. The encoded protein is CAWSADWTAGNTIYF.